This is a list of T cell receptor beta chains from one sample in a study of T-cell memory formation after mild COVID-19. TCRdb re-derived calls from the 5' RACE reads in MiXCR, one entry per CDR3 protein. The sample shows around 300,000 distinct CDR3 sequences, roughly 15% of them seen only once. The sample taken for sequencing was PBMCs or a T cell subset sorted from them (not recorded which). These receptors came from a man aged 18 to 29 who had mild COVID-19 (a few samples of this study predate the infection). Cell type and time point are not known. Both conserved end residues are part of each CDR3. D genes are given only for firm matches. Only part of the rows carry a size: once, few, many, or a class if the clone is expanded.

J gene	D gene	V gene	clone size	CDR3 protein	CDR3 DNA
TRBJ1-1	.	TRBV27	few	CASSNRNTEAFF	TGTGCCAGCAGTAATAGGAACACTGAAGCTTTCTTT
TRBJ1-2	.	TRBV6-5	.	CASSYSPRQNGYTF	TGTGCCAGCAGTTACTCTCCTAGACAGAATGGCTACACCTTC
TRBJ1-1	TRBD1	TRBV12-3/TRBV12-4	.	CASSLRQGQGNTEAFF	TGTGCCAGCAGTTTACGCCAGGGACAGGGGAACACTGAAGCTTTCTTT
TRBJ2-2	.	TRBV4-3	few	CASSSIGTINTGELFF	TGCGCCAGCAGTTCGATCGGGACAATCAACACCGGGGAGCTGTTTTTT
TRBJ2-3	.	TRBV9	few	CASSVLASGTDTQYF	TGTGCCAGCAGCGTATTGGCTAGCGGCACAGATACGCAGTATTTT
TRBJ2-1	.	TRBV6-2/TRBV6-3	many	CASSYATSYNEQFF	TGTGCCAGCAGTTATGCTACATCCTACAATGAGCAGTTCTTC
TRBJ2-7	TRBD1	TRBV7-6	many	CASSLAGRGQDEQYF	TGTGCCAGCAGCTTAGCGGGCAGGGGACAGGACGAGCAGTACTTC
TRBJ2-1	TRBD1	TRBV12-3/TRBV12-4	few	CASSSRQGLHNEQFF	TGTGCCAGCAGTTCCCGACAGGGGTTACACAATGAGCAGTTCTTC
TRBJ1-1	.	TRBV20-1	.	CSARVDMNTEAFF	TGCAGTGCTAGAGTGGATATGAACACTGAAGCTTTCTTT
TRBJ2-7	TRBD1	TRBV6-5	few	CASSDLQGAEQYF	TGTGCCAGCAGTGATCTACAGGGGGCCGAGCAGTACTTC
TRBJ2-3	TRBD2	TRBV20-1	.	CSASGPLAGGSTDTQYF	TGCAGTGCCTCCGGCCCACTAGCGGGGGGTAGCACAGATACGCAGTATTTT
TRBJ2-5	TRBD2	TRBV20-1	.	CSATSGVIQETQYF	TGCAGTGCAACTAGCGGGGTAATTCAAGAGACCCAGTACTTC
TRBJ1-4	.	TRBV19	.	CASSMDEKLFF	TGTGCCAGTAGTATGGATGAAAAACTGTTTTTT